The 26 T cell receptor beta chains below come from one sample, sequenced in a study of blood T cell repertoires in COVID-19. Sequencing was performed with immunoSEQ multiplex PCR; in TCRdb, only in-frame clones are kept and a portion is missing. This sample has approximately 300,000 clones, with roughly 90% found just once. The sample consisted of peripheral blood. These receptor sequences come from a man aged 30 to 45 with acute or convalescent COVID-19.

This clone was picked up one time. V is TRBV19 and J is TRBJ2-1; the match to TRBD2 covers 11 bases. Germline trimming cut 7 bases from V and 0 bases from J; bases unmatched to any gene: 14. Germline values: CDR1 LNHDA, CDR2 SQIVND (reference sequence). The CDR3 is 19 amino acids. This chain's CDR3 is CASKSLGLAAMSSYNEQFF. The DNA of the CDR3 is TGTGCCAGTAAATCATTGGGACTAGCGGCTATGAGCTCCTACAATGAGCAGTTCTTC.

CDR3 region: CASSLTGIRNQPQHF. CDR3 in DNA: TGTGCCAGCAGCTTGACAGGGATAAGAAATCAGCCCCAGCATTTT. The chain joins TRBV7-6 to TRBJ1-5; 7 bases align to TRBD1. There are 15 residues in the CDR3. Unmatched junction bases numbered 6, after V lost 3 bases and J lost 4 bases. CDR1 and CDR2 from the germline V gene are SGHVS and FNYEAQ. Combining the CDR3 with reference TRBV7-6 and TRBJ1-5 gives the whole variable domain GAGVSQSPRYKVTKRGQDVALRCDPISGHVSLYWYRQALGQGPEFLTYFNYEAQQDKSGLPNDRFSAERPEGSISTLTIQRTEQRDSAMYRCASSLTGIRNQPQHFGDGTRLSIL.

This clone is a singleton in its sample. The chain uses TRBV3-1 (or the pseudogene TRBV3-2) and TRBJ1-1, with a tentative D call TRBD1 (6 bases). The germline V and J ends were trimmed by 1 base and 4 bases, with 10 bases remaining between them. In germline, CDR1 is LGHDT, CDR2 YNNKEL (reference sequence). The CDR3 sequence is 14 residues long. CDR3 in amino acids: CASSQAGQLTEAFF. The DNA of the CDR3 is TGTGCCAGCAGCCAAGCCGGACAGCTCACTGAAGCTTTCTTT.

The V and J genes are TRBV2 and TRBJ2-7; 7 nucleotides align to TRBD1. The CDR3 consists of 14 residues. CDR1 is SNHLY and CDR2 is FYNNEI in the germline V gene. V gave up 4 bases and J gave up 3 bases; unmatched junction bases: 6. CDR3 DNA sequence: TGTGCCAGCAGTGTGGGGACAGAAATCTACGAGCAGTACTTC. Protein product: CASSVGTEIYEQYF.

The chain employs TRBV15 and TRBJ2-1; the D gene is possibly TRBD2 (6 bases). The CDR3 spans 17 residues. V was trimmed by 2 bases and J by 2 bases, leaving 16 bases between them. Germline CDR1 is LNHNV and CDR2 is YYDKDF (reference sequence). The CDR3 sequence: CATSRLSGTLTYNEQFF. The DNA for the CDR3 is TGTGCCACCAGCAGATTATCCGGGACTCTCACCTACAATGAGCAGTTCTTC.

This clone has just a few counts. CDR3 coding DNA: TGTGCCAGCACCGAGAGGACAGTGCTGTATGGCTACACCTTC. It yields the protein CASTERTVLYGYTF. The chain carries TRBV2 and TRBJ1-2, with D maybe TRBD1 (6 bases). The V gene lost 7 bases and the J gene lost 5 bases, with 17 bases spanning the gap. Germline V gene data show CDR1 as SNHLY and CDR2 as FYNNEI. This CDR3 is 14 amino acids long. Variable domain in full (rest from reference TRBV2 and TRBJ1-2): EPEVTQTPSHQVTQMGQEVILRCVPISNHLYFYWYRQILGQKVEFLVSFYNNEISEKSEIFDDQFSVERPDGSNFTLKIRSTKLEDSAMYFCASTERTVLYGYTFGSGTRLTVV.

This sequence joins TRBV28 and TRBJ2-3, with D perhaps TRBD1 (6 bases). The CDR3 has 16 amino acids. With 2 bases removed from V and 3 bases from J, the gap between germline ends came to 15 bases. Germline assignment: CDR1 MDHEN and CDR2 SYDVKM. CDR3 sequence: CASSLVGRGGTDTQYF. In nucleotides, the CDR3 is TGTGCCAGCAGTTTAGTGGGCAGGGGTGGGACAGATACGCAGTATTTT.

The chain is built from TRBV3-1 (or the pseudogene TRBV3-2) and TRBJ1-1; D gene unclear. V gave up 6 bases and J gave up 0 bases, with 8 bases separating them. Germline V gives CDR1 LGHDT, CDR2 YNNKEL (reference sequence). The CDR3 extends over 13 amino acids. The CDR3 sequence: CASSHTLNTEAFF. The CDR3 DNA follows: TGTGCCAGCAGTCATACTTTGAACACTGAAGCTTTCTTT.

V usage is TRBV19 and J usage is TRBJ1-5, with a weak D call TRBD1 (5 bases). Germline CDR1 reads LNHDA; CDR2 reads SQIVND (reference sequence). Deletions cut 4 bases from V and 6 bases from J, with 16 bases between. There are 15 residues in the CDR3. DNA of the CDR3: TGTGCCAGTAGTAAGGGAGAATCGGGGGGTCAGCCCCAGCATTTT. Protein product: CASSKGESGGQPQHF.

In the case of this clone: A read error may account for a junction end that differs from germline. The V and J genes are TRBV27 and TRBJ1-1, with a tentative D call TRBD1 (5 bases). This CDR3 spans 14 amino acids. The germline gives CDR1 MNHEY, CDR2 SMNVEV (reference sequence). The CDR3 nucleotides are TGTGCCAGCAGTCTATCCGGGACTTGGGCTGAAGCTTTCTTT. Translating gives CASSLSGTWAEAFF.

This chain joins TRBV6-5 and TRBJ1-3; no reliable D call. The germline V gene has CDR1 MNHEY and CDR2 SVGAGI. Trimming took off 6 bases at V and 0 bases at J, with 6 bases between the two ends. The CDR3 is made up of 13 amino acids. CDR3 residues: CASRSSSGNTIYF. Here the CDR3 DNA reads TGTGCCAGCAGAAGTAGCTCTGGAAACACCATATATTTT.

The rearrangement joins TRBV6-6 to TRBJ1-6; D gene uncertain. Deletions cut 6 bases from V and 0 bases from J, with 9 bases between. CDR1 is MNHNY and CDR2 is SVGAGI in the germline V gene (reference sequence). There are 15 residues in the CDR3. CDR3 amino acids: CASSFASSYNSPLHF. As DNA, the CDR3 is TGTGCCAGCAGCTTCGCGAGCTCCTATAATTCACCCCTCCACTTT.

The count of this clone is one. This chain joins TRBV28 and TRBJ1-2, with TRBD1 identical over 9 bases. Losses at the gene ends were 6 bases for V and 10 bases for J; bases not matched to a gene: 12. Germline lookup yields CDR1 MDHEN and CDR2 SYDVKM. The CDR3 length is 14 residues. CDR3 DNA sequence: TGTGCCAGCAGCTCCGCCGGGACAGGGAGCGTCTACACCTTC. It specifies CASSSAGTGSVYTF.

V and J are TRBV7-9 and TRBJ2-5; 9 bases agree with TRBD2. The V gene's germline CDR1 is SEHNR and CDR2 FQNEAQ (reference sequence). J lost 3 bases, V lost 1 base, and 6 bases had no gene match. This CDR3 has 16 amino acids. The CDR3 sequence: CASSLVGLAGEETQYF. In nucleotides, the CDR3 is TGTGCCAGCAGCTTAGTTGGTTTAGCGGGGGAAGAGACCCAGTACTTC.

This chain links TRBV14 with TRBJ2-2; a weak D match, TRBD2 (6 bases). Germline lookup yields CDR1 SGHDN and CDR2 FVKESK. Trimming removed 5 bases from V and 7 bases from J, with 17 bases in between. The CDR3 is 15 amino acids. This CDR3 is CASSVGVVGGGELFF. Here the CDR3 DNA reads TGTGCCAGCAGCGTCGGCGTAGTCGGGGGCGGGGAGCTGTTTTTT.

This clone was counted a few times. The chain couples TRBV28 to TRBJ2-1, with D unresolved. V lost 2 bases and J 6 bases, leaving 8 bases between the germline ends. CDR1 and CDR2 (germline): MDHEN, SYDVKM. The CDR3 contains 13 residues. The CDR3 is CASSLTWSNEQFF. For the CDR3, the DNA is TGTGCCAGCAGTTTAACATGGTCCAATGAGCAGTTCTTC.

This chain joins TRBV14 and TRBJ2-5; no clear D. This CDR3 has 14 residues. V was trimmed by 1 base and J by 2 bases, leaving 8 bases between them. Germline CDR1 is SGHDN and CDR2 is FVKESK. The CDR3 bases are TGTGCCAGCAGCCAAGTACTCTTGCAAGAGACCCAGTACTTC. Translated: CASSQVLLQETQYF.

The chain carries TRBV2 and TRBJ1-2, with D uncertain. The CDR3 loop spans 14 amino acids. Trimming took off 4 bases at V and 3 bases at J, with 12 bases between the two ends. Germline CDR1 reads SNHLY; CDR2 reads FYNNEI. In nucleotides, the CDR3 is TGTGCCAGCAGTGTCCCCGTCGGTGACTATGGCTACACCTTC. It encodes CASSVPVGDYGYTF.

In this sample, this clone turned up once. The J gene is TRBJ2-7, the V gene TRBV30; D is unresolved. With 2 bases removed from V and 3 bases from J, the gap between germline ends came to 8 bases. The CDR3 loop spans 12 amino acids. Germline V gene sequence: CDR1 GTSNPN, CDR2 SVGIG (reference sequence). The CDR3 DNA reads as TGTGCCTGGAGTCTAGTTGTCTACGAGCAGTACTTC. It yields the protein CAWSLVVYEQYF.

This clone appeared once. The CDR3 here is CASSFTVPGQAEETQYF. The CDR3 bases are TGTGCCAGCAGTTTCACTGTCCCGGGACAGGCCGAAGAGACCCAGTACTTC. The chain has TRBV27 and TRBJ2-5; 8 bases map to TRBD1. Germline-derived CDR1 and CDR2 are MNHEY and SMNVEV (reference sequence). The CDR3 is made up of 17 amino acids. V shed 3 bases, J shed 3 bases, and the junction held 12 bases outside the gene matches.

The genes are TRBV11-3 and TRBJ2-3; 7 nucleotides align to TRBD1. The length of the CDR3 is 17 residues. Trimming at V came to 5 bases and at J to 4 bases, leaving 15 bases not matched to a gene. Germline lookup yields CDR1 SGHNT and CDR2 YENEEA. CDR3 residues: CASSRPWGTALPDTQYF. CDR3 sequence (DNA): TGTGCCAGCAGCCGCCCCTGGGGGACAGCCCTTCCAGATACGCAGTATTTT.

CDR3: CASSNVAYPYNEQFF. The CDR3 DNA sequence: TGCGCCAGCAGCAATGTAGCGTACCCCTACAATGAGCAGTTCTTC. V gene TRBV5-1 combines with J gene TRBJ2-1, with TRBD2 as a possible D gene (5 bases). CDR3 length: 15 amino acids. Germline CDR1 SGHRS, CDR2 YFSETQ. Trimming took off 4 bases at V and 2 bases at J, with 13 bases between the two ends.

The chain couples TRBV5-1 to TRBJ1-2; D not certain. The germline gives CDR1 SGHRS, CDR2 YFSETQ. The CDR3 is 13 amino acids. Trimming left V 7 bases short and J 4 bases short, with 14 bases between. The CDR3 reads CASREVGVYGYTF. CDR3 DNA sequence: TGCGCCAGCCGGGAGGTCGGGGTCTATGGCTACACCTTC.

The V and J genes are TRBV9 and TRBJ1-5; no definite D call. The germline gives CDR1 SGDLS, CDR2 YYNGEE. The length of the CDR3 is 15 residues. Trimming shortened V by 0 bases and J by 4 bases, and 11 bases separated the two germline ends. The CDR3 is CASSVGLQPNQPQHF. The CDR3 DNA reads TGTGCCAGCAGCGTAGGGCTACAGCCGAATCAGCCCCAGCATTTT.

The DNA of the CDR3 is TGTGCCAGCAGCCTGACTCGTAAAACAGATACGCAGTATTTT. The encoded protein is CASSLTRKTDTQYF. This rearrangement joins TRBV5-5 to TRBJ2-3, with unresolved D. V lost 4 bases and J 3 bases, leaving 12 bases between the germline ends. Germline-derived CDR1 and CDR2 are SGHKS and YYEKEE (reference sequence). This CDR3 comprises 14 residues.

CDR3 bases: TGCGCCAGCAGAACTACAGGGATGAACACTGAAGCTTTCTTT. Translating it yields CASRTTGMNTEAFF. The rearrangement joins TRBV5-1 to TRBJ1-1, with D perhaps matching TRBD1 (6 bases). The germline V gene encodes CDR1 SGHRS and CDR2 YFSETQ. This CDR3 region has 14 residues. V dropped 5 bases and J dropped 0 bases, with 11 bases sitting between them. Full variable domain (remainder filled in from reference TRBV5-1 and TRBJ1-1): KAGVTQTPRYLIKTRGQQVTLSCSPISGHRSVSWYQQTPGQGLQFLFEYFSETQRNKGNFPGRFSGRQFSNSRSEMNVSTLELGDSALYLCASRTTGMNTEAFFGQGTRLTVV.